This T cell receptor (beta chain) was found in a study of control samples from healthy donors and cancer patients. Losses at the gene ends were 4 bases for V and 7 bases for J; bases not matched to a gene: 6. The CDR3 spans 15 residues. In germline, CDR1 is SGHRS, CDR2 YFSETQ. This table comes from immunoSEQ multiplex PCR, and its TCRdb copy is limited to in-frame clones, with some not included. The table records 120,000 or so clones, approximately 89% of them present only once. This receptor was obtained from a man in his sixties in good health. Sequenced sample: blood. This chain uses TRBV5-1 with TRBJ2-1, with 12 bases fitting TRBD2. CDR3 sequence (DNA): TGCGCCAGCAGCCCCCGGACTAGCGGGGTTAATGAGCAGTTCTTC. This gives the protein CASSPRTSGVNEQFF. The full variable domain, in which reference TRBV5-1 and TRBJ2-1 provide the parts outside the CDR3, is KAGVTQTPRYLIKTRGQQVTLSCSPISGHRSVSWYQQTPGQGLQFLFEYFSETQRNKGNFPGRFSGRQFSNSRSEMNVSTLELGDSALYLCASSPRTSGVNEQFFGPGTRLTVL.